Each of the 10 T cell receptor beta chains below was sequenced from the same sample in a study of cytotoxic CD8 clonotypes in ibrutinib-treated CLL. Method: immunoSEQ multiplex PCR; TCRdb's copy keeps in-frame clones and lacks some. This sample has tens of thousands of clones, with over 50% found just once. The source was PBMCs, collected after 24 months of ibrutinib treatment. The receptors were sampled from a human donor with chronic lymphocytic leukemia.

This clone showed up just a few times. The chain links TRBV5-6 to TRBJ2-2, with unresolved D. From germline, CDR1 is SGHDT and CDR2 YYEEEE. The V and J ends lost 1 base and 6 bases respectively, with 10 bases between them. This CDR3 region has 14 residues. The CDR3 sequence is CASSLSYRPGELFF. The CDR3 region has the DNA TGTGCCAGCAGCTTGTCTTACCGGCCCGGGGAGCTGTTTTTT. Complete variable domain (other parts from reference TRBV5-6 and TRBJ2-2): DAGVTQSPTHLIKTRGQQVTLRCSPKSGHDTVSWYQQALGQGPQFIFQYYEEEERQRGNFPDRFSGHQFPNYSSELNVNALLLGDSALYLCASSLSYRPGELFFGEGSRLTVL.

The CDR3 nucleotides read TGTGCCAGCTCACCTTTGACATCTCCCCGGGGAGAGCAGTACTTC. It codes for CASSPLTSPRGEQYF. V is TRBV18 and J is TRBJ2-7, with D possibly matching TRBD2 (5 bases). CDR1 is KGHSH and CDR2 is LQKENI in the germline V gene. The CDR3 length is 15 residues. Trimming took off 3 bases at V and 7 bases at J, with 19 bases between the two ends.

This chain connects TRBV7-8 to TRBJ1-3; 7 bases line up with TRBD1. V was pared by 5 bases and J by 2 bases, with 3 bases of the junction left unmatched. This CDR3 has 14 amino acids. Germline V CDR1 and CDR2: SGHVS, FQNEAQ. CDR3 nucleotides: TGTGCCAGCAGCCACAGGGGCCCTGGAAACACCATATATTTT. It codes for CASSHRGPGNTIYF.

The gene calls are TRBV2 and TRBJ2-1, with 10 bases matching TRBD2. V lost 2 bases, J lost 9 bases, and 10 bases stayed unmatched. The germline V gene encodes CDR1 SNHLY and CDR2 FYNNEI. CDR3 size: 16 residues. The CDR3 nucleotides are TGTGCCAGCAGTGAATGGGTACTAGCGGGACGCGGTGAGCAGTTCTTC. Amino acid sequence: CASSEWVLAGRGEQFF.

The CDR3 loop reads CATSRASNYGYTF. CDR3 nucleotide sequence: TGTGCCACCTCCCGGGCTTCTAACTATGGCTACACCTTC. This chain links TRBV10-3 with TRBJ1-2; D gene uncertain. CDR3 length: 13 amino acids. Looked up from germline, CDR1 is ENHRY and CDR2 is SYGVKD. V dropped 10 bases and J dropped 0 bases, with 12 bases sitting between them.

This clone was seen a few times. The chain recombines TRBV18 with TRBJ2-5; 7 bases match TRBD1. From germline, CDR1 is KGHSH and CDR2 LQKENI. This CDR3 is 13 amino acids long. The ends lost 6 bases at V and 5 bases at J; junction bases unmatched: 6. This CDR3 is CASSHRGGETQYF. The DNA for the CDR3 is TGTGCCAGCTCCCACAGGGGTGGGGAGACCCAGTACTTC. Drawing the rest from reference TRBV18 and TRBJ2-5, the complete variable domain is NAGVMQNPRHLVRRRGQEARLRCSPMKGHSHVYWYRQLPEEGLKFMVYLQKENIIDESGMPKERFSAEFPKEGPSILRIQQVVRGDSAAYFCASSHRGGETQYFGPGTRLLVL.

CDR3 bases: TGTGCCAGTAGTATAGGAGGTCAGCCCCAGCATTTT. It translates to CASSIGGQPQHF. The gene calls are TRBV19 and TRBJ1-5, with D unresolved. CDR3 length: 12 residues. V gave up 1 base and J gave up 6 bases, with 4 bases separating them. Per germline, CDR1 LNHDA and CDR2 SQIVND (reference sequence). Drawing the rest from reference TRBV19 and TRBJ1-5, the complete variable domain is DGGITQSPKYLFRKEGQNVTLSCEQNLNHDAMYWYRQDPGQGLRLIYYSQIVNDFQKGDIAEGYSVSREKKESFPLTVTSAQKNPTAFYLCASSIGGQPQHFGDGTRLSIL.

The chain has TRBV28 and TRBJ1-5; 9 bases align to TRBD1. CDR3 length equals 14 residues. V lost 10 bases and J lost 2; bases outside the gene matches: 6. In germline, CDR1 is MDHEN, CDR2 SYDVKM. The CDR3 region is CATWGQGGNQPQHF. The CDR3 nucleotides read TGTGCCACCTGGGGACAGGGAGGCAATCAGCCCCAGCATTTT. The full variable domain, completed using reference TRBV28 and TRBJ1-5, is DVKVTQSSRYLVKRTGEKVFLECVQDMDHENMFWYRQDPGLGLRLIYFSYDVKMKEKGDIPEGYSVSREKKERFSLILESASTNQTSMYLCATWGQGGNQPQHFGDGTRLSIL.

The chain couples TRBV6-6 to TRBJ1-5; 7 bases line up with TRBD1. Germline assignment: CDR1 MNHNY and CDR2 SVGAGI (reference sequence). Trimming at V came to 10 bases and at J to 1 base, leaving 7 bases not matched to a gene. The CDR3 is 14 residues long. This chain's CDR3 is CATLTGASNQPQHF. The CDR3 DNA reads as TGTGCCACCTTAACAGGGGCGAGCAATCAGCCCCAGCATTTT.

The J gene is TRBJ1-5, the V gene TRBV11-2; possibly TRBD1 for D (5 bases). The CDR3 consists of 14 residues. Trimming stripped 3 bases from V and 6 bases from J, with 12 bases between. From germline, CDR1 is SGHAT and CDR2 FQNNGV. CDR3 sequence: CASSLGGTGQPQHF. In nucleotides, the CDR3 is TGTGCCAGCAGCTTGGGAGGGACCGGTCAGCCCCAGCATTTT.